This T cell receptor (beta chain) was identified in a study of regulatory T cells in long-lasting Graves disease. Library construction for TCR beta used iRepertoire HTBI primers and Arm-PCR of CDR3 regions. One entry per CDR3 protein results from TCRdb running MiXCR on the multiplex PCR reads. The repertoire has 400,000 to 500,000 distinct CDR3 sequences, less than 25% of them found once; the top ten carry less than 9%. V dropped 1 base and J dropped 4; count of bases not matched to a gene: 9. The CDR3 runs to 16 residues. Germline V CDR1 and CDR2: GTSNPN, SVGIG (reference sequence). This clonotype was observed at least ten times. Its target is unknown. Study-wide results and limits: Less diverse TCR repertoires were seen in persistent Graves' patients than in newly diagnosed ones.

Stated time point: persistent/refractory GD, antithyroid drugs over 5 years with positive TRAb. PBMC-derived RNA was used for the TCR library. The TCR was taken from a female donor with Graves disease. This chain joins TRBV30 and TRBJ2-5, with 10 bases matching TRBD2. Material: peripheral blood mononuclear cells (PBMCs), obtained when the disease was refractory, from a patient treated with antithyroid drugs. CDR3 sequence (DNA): TGTGCCTGGAGTGGGCTAGCGGGAGTAAGGTCAGAGACCCAGTACTTC. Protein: CAWSGLAGVRSETQYF.